Sequencing of this T cell receptor beta chain was carried out in a study of T-cell memory formation after mild COVID-19. TCRdb reprocessed the 5' RACE reads via MiXCR and lists one record per CDR3 protein. The sample has fewer than 250,000 distinct CDR3 sequences; approximately 15% are singletons. The CDR3 runs 16 residues. From germline, CDR1 is LGHDT and CDR2 YNNKEL (reference sequence). V trimming: 4 bases; J trimming: 3 bases; junction bases outside the gene matches: 7. The sequenced sample consisted of PBMCs or a T cell subset sorted from them (not recorded which). The chain uses TRBV3-1 and TRBJ2-2; 8 nucleotides agree with TRBD2. This receptor was identified in an adult woman who had mild COVID-19 (a few samples of this study predate the infection). Cell type and time point are not known. This CDR3 reads CASSLLGGADTGELFF. The CDR3 DNA follows: TGTGCCAGCAGCCTCCTCGGGGGGGCCGACACCGGGGAGCTGTTTTTT.